This T cell receptor (beta chain) appears in the sequencing data of a study of early T cells in non-severe SARS-CoV-2 infection. The CDR3 consists of 14 residues. V dropped 2 bases and J dropped 5 bases, with 13 bases sitting between them. Looked up from germline, CDR1 is ENHRY and CDR2 is SYGVKD. Unique molecular identifiers were affixed to single, distinct cDNA molecules. TCRdb re-called the 5' RACE reads through MiXCR, storing one row per CDR3 protein. The sample contains tens of thousands of distinct CDR3 sequences, 11% of which appear only once. This clonotype was recorded a few times. Sequenced material: whole blood. The rearrangement links TRBV10-3 to TRBJ2-7; maybe TRBD1 (5 bases). The sequence was collected from an adult who was a healthcare worker with PCR-confirmed SARS-CoV-2 infection or an uninfected control (not recorded which). DNA for the CDR3: TGTGCCATCAGTGAGCTCCAGACAGCCCACGAGCAGTACTTC. Its translation: CAISELQTAHEQYF.